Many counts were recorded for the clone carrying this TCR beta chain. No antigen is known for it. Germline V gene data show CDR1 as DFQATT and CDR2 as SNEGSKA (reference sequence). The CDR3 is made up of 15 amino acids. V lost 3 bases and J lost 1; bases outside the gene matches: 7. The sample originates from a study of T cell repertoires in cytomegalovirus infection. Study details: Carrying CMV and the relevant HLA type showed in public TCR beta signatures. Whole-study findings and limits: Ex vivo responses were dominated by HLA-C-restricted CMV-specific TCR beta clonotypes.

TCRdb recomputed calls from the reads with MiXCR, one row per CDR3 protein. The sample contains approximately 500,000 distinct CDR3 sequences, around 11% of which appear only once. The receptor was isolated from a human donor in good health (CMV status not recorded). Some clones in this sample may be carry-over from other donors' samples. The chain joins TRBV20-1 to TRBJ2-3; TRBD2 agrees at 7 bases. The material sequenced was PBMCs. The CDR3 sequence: CSASAGEGGTDTQYF. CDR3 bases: TGCAGTGCTAGTGCCGGGGAGGGAGGCACAGATACGCAGTATTTT.